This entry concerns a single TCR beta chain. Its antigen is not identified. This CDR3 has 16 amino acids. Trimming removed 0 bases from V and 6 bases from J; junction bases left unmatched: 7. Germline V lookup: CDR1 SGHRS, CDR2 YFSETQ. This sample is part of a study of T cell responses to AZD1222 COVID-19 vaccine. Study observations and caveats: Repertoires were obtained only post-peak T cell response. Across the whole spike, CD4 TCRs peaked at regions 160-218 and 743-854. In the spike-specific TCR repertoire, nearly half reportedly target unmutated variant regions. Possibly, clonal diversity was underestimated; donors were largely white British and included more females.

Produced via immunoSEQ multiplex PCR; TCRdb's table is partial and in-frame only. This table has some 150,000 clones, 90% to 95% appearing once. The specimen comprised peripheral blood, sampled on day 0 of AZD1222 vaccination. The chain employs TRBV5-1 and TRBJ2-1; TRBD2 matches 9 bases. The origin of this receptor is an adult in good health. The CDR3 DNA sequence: TGCGCCAGCAGCTTGGCGGTAGCGGGGGTGTCCAATGAGCAGTTCTTC. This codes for CASSLAVAGVSNEQFF.